These T cell receptor beta chains were read from a single sample in a study of blood T cell repertoires in COVID-19. Using immunoSEQ multiplex PCR, the repertoire was profiled, and TCRdb retains in-frame clones only, with some absent. The sample consists of fewer than 200,000 clones, 80% to 90% of them appearing once. Sequencing was carried out using peripheral blood. The receptors were gathered from a man aged 45-65 years with active or convalescent COVID-19. Each CDR3 is given with its conserved first and last residue. The D gene is left open where the match is weak. A row's size may be missing; if present it is once, few, many or a size class.

clone_size j_call d_call v_call cdr3_nt cdr3_aa
few TRBJ1-1 . TRBV2 TGTGCCAGCTACAGGGACCTGAGGGGAGAAGCTTTCTTT CASYRDLRGEAFF
. TRBJ2-2 . TRBV5-1 TGCGCCAGCAGGTCAGAAGACACCGGGGAGCTGTTTTTT CASRSEDTGELFF
. TRBJ2-1 TRBD1 TRBV24-1 TGTGCCATAGGGGGCAGGGGCGACATTATCGAGCAGTTCTTC CAIGGRGDIIEQFF
. TRBJ1-2 TRBD1 TRBV19 TGTGCCAGTAGTACCATTGGAGGGGGCGCGTATGGCTACACCTTC CASSTIGGGAYGYTF
few TRBJ2-3 TRBD2 TRBV7-2 TGTGCCAGCAGCCCGCGACTAGCGGGGGGGAGCACAGATACGCAGTATTTT CASSPRLAGGSTDTQYF
few TRBJ2-1 . TRBV6-5 TGTGCCAGCAGTTACGCAAGGGGGAATGAGCAGTTCTTC CASSYARGNEQFF
. TRBJ1-1 . TRBV10-2 TGCGCCAGCAGTGTTGTAGGGGGAACTGAAGCTTTCTTT CASSVVGGTEAFF
. TRBJ2-5 . TRBV5-4 TGTGCCAGCAGCCGATGGAGTGGGACCCAGTACTTC CASSRWSGTQYF
. TRBJ2-5 . TRBV7-9 TGTGCCAGCAGCTCCCATCTCGGTGGGTGGAGGGAGACCCAGTACTTC CASSSHLGGWRETQYF
. TRBJ2-5 TRBD2 TRBV9 TGTGCCAGCAGCGTAGGGACTAGCGGGAACCAAGAGACCCAGTACTTC CASSVGTSGNQETQYF
. TRBJ2-6 . TRBV4-1 TGCGCCAGCAGCCCGAGTCAGGGCTCTGGGGCCAACGTCCTGACTTTC CASSPSQGSGANVLTF
. TRBJ2-3 . TRBV30 TGTGCCTGGAGACTACAGGGATGGGATACGCAGTATTTT CAWRLQGWDTQYF
. TRBJ2-1 TRBD2 TRBV7-9 TGTGCCAGCAGCTGGGGGGGTTACAATGAGCAGTTCTTC CASSWGGYNEQFF
. TRBJ2-6 . TRBV19 TGTGCCAGTAGTACACCCCTAGGGGTTGGGGCCAACGTCCTGACTTTC CASSTPLGVGANVLTF
. TRBJ1-2 . TRBV7-9 TGTGCCAGCAGCTTAACCGCCACCGGGGGGGGAGGCTACACCTTC CASSLTATGGGGYTF
. TRBJ1-3 TRBD1 TRBV4-2 TGTGCCAGCAGCCAAGATCCAGGGGGCTCCTCTGGAAACACCATATATTTT CASSQDPGGSSGNTIYF
. TRBJ2-1 TRBD2 TRBV2 TGTGCCAGCAGTGGGACTAGCGGCAGCTCCTACAATGAGCAGTTCTTC CASSGTSGSSYNEQFF
once TRBJ1-6 TRBD1 TRBV19 TGTGCCAGTAGGATAGGGACAGGGGAATCACCCCTCCACTTT CASRIGTGESPLHF
. TRBJ2-3 . TRBV11-3 TGTGCCAGCAGCTTAGCGGGCAGGGATACAGATACGCAGTATTTT CASSLAGRDTDTQYF
. TRBJ1-6 TRBD1 TRBV2 TGTGCCAGCAGTGAAGGGCAGGGGGTTGGTAATTCACCCCTCCACTTT CASSEGQGVGNSPLHF
. TRBJ2-3 TRBD2 TRBV5-4 TGTGCCAGCAGCTTGGGTGGGCTAGCGGGAGAGACAGATACGCAGTATTTT CASSLGGLAGETDTQYF
few TRBJ1-4 TRBD1 TRBV6-5 TGTGCCAGCACATGGACAGGGGGCTCTAATGAAAAACTGTTTTTT CASTWTGGSNEKLFF
. TRBJ1-5 . TRBV19 TGTGCCAGTAGTAAACTAGGGTCGGGAAGCAATCAGCCCCAGCATTTT CASSKLGSGSNQPQHF
. TRBJ2-4 . TRBV4-3 TGCGCCAGCAGCCTCCAGAGGGTAGCCAAAAACATTCAGTACTTC CASSLQRVAKNIQYF
. TRBJ2-2 . TRBV5-6 TGTGCCAGCAGCTTGAGCAGGTGGGACACCGGGGAGCTGTTTTTT CASSLSRWDTGELFF
. TRBJ1-2 . TRBV5-6 TGTGCCAGCAGCTTGATGTCGGCAGGGGAGAATGGCTACACCTTC CASSLMSAGENGYTF
. TRBJ1-2 TRBD1 TRBV28 TGTGCCAGCAGAGGACAGGGCAACTATGGCTACACCTTC CASRGQGNYGYTF
. TRBJ1-4 TRBD1 TRBV7-9 TGTGCCAGCAGCTTATCGACAGGGATAGGGGAAAAACTGTTTTTT CASSLSTGIGEKLFF
. TRBJ1-2 . TRBV28 TGTGCCAGCAGTTGGGGGAGAGGGGAGGACTATGGCTACACCTTC CASSWGRGEDYGYTF
. TRBJ2-3 . TRBV4-1 TGCGCCAGCAGCCAAGACGCTGGCTACGGGGGAGATACGCAGTATTTT CASSQDAGYGGDTQYF
. TRBJ1-1 . TRBV9 TGTGCCAGCAGCGTAGGACTATTCGGGCACGACACTGAAGCTTTCTTT CASSVGLFGHDTEAFF
once TRBJ2-6 TRBD1 TRBV28 TGTGCCAGCCAGACAGGGTCCAGCGTCCTGACTTTC CASQTGSSVLTF
. TRBJ2-7 TRBD1 TRBV6-5 TGTGCCAGCAGTATTGCCGGGGACAGGATCTACGAGCAGTACTTC CASSIAGDRIYEQYF
. TRBJ2-5 TRBD1 TRBV6-5 TGTGCCAGCAGTTTCCGGGACAGGGAGGTAGGGGAGACCCAGTACTTC CASSFRDREVGETQYF
once TRBJ1-5 TRBD1 TRBV7-2 TGTGCCAGCAGCTTGGACAGGTTTAGCAATCAGCCCCAGCATTTT CASSLDRFSNQPQHF
. TRBJ1-4 TRBD1 TRBV4-1 TGCGCCAGCAGGCCCGGGACAGGGGGCGAAAAACTGTTTTTT CASRPGTGGEKLFF
. TRBJ2-2 TRBD2 TRBV19 TGTGCCAGTAATGCGGGAGGGCCGTTGACCGGGGAGCTGTTTTTT CASNAGGPLTGELFF
. TRBJ1-1 . TRBV20-1 TGCAGTGCCGCGAGGAACACTGAAGCTTTCTTT CSAARNTEAFF
. TRBJ1-4 . TRBV2 TGTGCCACACAAAAGGAGCAAAATGAAAAACTGTTTTTT CATQKEQNEKLFF
. TRBJ2-3 . TRBV7-3 TGTGCCAGCAGCTTAACACGACTAGATACCGATACGCAGTATTTT CASSLTRLDTDTQYF
. TRBJ2-5 . TRBV6-5 TGTGCCAGCAGCCACAGGAAGATGGAGACCCAGTACTTC CASSHRKMETQYF
. TRBJ2-3 . TRBV25-1 TGTGCCAGCAGTGGCACCCCTTGGACAACTCCGAGCACAGATACGCAGTATTTT CASSGTPWTTPSTDTQYF
. TRBJ1-4 . TRBV4-2 TGTGCCAGCAGCCAAGGACAGGATAATGAAAAACTGTTTTTT CASSQGQDNEKLFF
. TRBJ2-1 TRBD2 TRBV7-2 TGTGCCAGCACCCCCTTGAGGCAGCGGGGGTCTTATGAGCAGTTCTTC CASTPLRQRGSYEQFF
. TRBJ2-1 TRBD2 TRBV5-1 TGCGCCAGCAGCCCCCGGGGAGGGCAGAATGAGCAGTTCTTC CASSPRGGQNEQFF
. TRBJ2-1 . TRBV2 TGTGCCAGCAGTGATCCCTCGAGGGAGCAGTTCTTC CASSDPSREQFF
. TRBJ2-1 . TRBV21-1 TGTGCCAGCAGCAAAGATGGAGGGTACCTGACTAGCGGGAGGGCCTTGGGTTACAATGAGCAGTTCTTC CASSKDGGYLTSGRALGYNEQFF
. TRBJ2-6 TRBD1 TRBV7-2 TGTGCCAGCAGCTTTAGTCCGGGACAGGGGATATCTGGGGCCAACGTCCTGACTTTC CASSFSPGQGISGANVLTF
. TRBJ1-2 TRBD1 TRBV27 TGTGCCAGCAGTTTAGAGGGAGGAGGGGGCGCCGTTGATGTCTATGGCTACACCTTC CASSLEGGGGAVDVYGYTF
once TRBJ2-7 TRBD2 TRBV6-5 TGTGCCAGCTTCGGACTAGCGGGAGGTGAGCAGTACTTC CASFGLAGGEQYF